The clone carrying this TCR beta chain was seen only a few times. The data were obtained in a study of T-cell reconstitution after alpha-beta-depleted transplantation in children. It was with unique molecular identifiers that the TCRbeta library was prepared. Each CDR3 protein gets one entry after TCRdb re-called the PCR reads with MiXCR. The sample gives about 610,000 distinct CDR3 sequences, about 10% of which show up once; about 4% is in the top ten. Germline CDR1 reads SGDLS; CDR2 reads YYNGEE. The CDR3 runs to 16 residues. Unmatched junction bases numbered 5, after V lost 1 base and J lost 2 bases.

This chain links TRBV9 with TRBJ2-2, with 7 bases matching TRBD2. The sample here was PBMCs from the stem cell graft donor, taken from the stem cell graft. The clonotype was recovered from a human donor who donated a stem cell graft to a child with acute myeloid leukemia. The CDR3 coding sequence is TGTGCCAGCAGCGTATCTCTAGCGGCCAACACCGGGGAGCTGTTTTTT. Translated: CASSVSLAANTGELFF.